The rows below give T cell receptor beta chains drawn from one sample of a study of PD-1 blockade in mismatch repair-deficient tumors. TCRdb keeps only in-frame clones here, not all; method: immunoSEQ multiplex PCR. The sample shows some 97,000 clones, 82% of them seen only once. The sample was peripheral blood, taken roughly 35 weeks after starting pembrolizumab. These receptors were obtained from an adult with mismatch repair-deficient cancer. Each CDR3 is given with its conserved first and last residue.

14 TRBV6-6 CASSYAGGGEKLFF
15 TRBV6-5 CASSYSSTQGYGYTF
16 TRBV19 CASSGDAGTSTDTQYF
11 TRBV6-1 CASTTVYEQYF
15 TRBV5-1 CASKRESGNTGELFF
18 TRBV19 CASSSRDGGGPGANVLTF
17 TRBV4-2 CASSQEIVRGVSYEQYF
15 TRBV4-1 CASSQEGRGSYGYTF
13 TRBV11-3 CASSSRADNEQFF
11 TRBV20-1 CSVTQGNEAFF
12 TRBV27 CASSTGGEGYTF
14 TRBV9 CASSVGGSTDTQYF
14 TRBV19 CASGTGIGNEKLFF
13 TRBV9 CASSVEPKAEQYF
14 TRBV19 CASSNQATKNEQFF
13 TRBV19 CASGTGGNTEAFF
13 TRBV2 CASSVLENQPQHF
11 TRBV13 CASSPSDTQYF
14 TRBV5-4 CASTMGLHQETQYF
15 TRBV28 CASSFRQIMGTEAFF
18 TRBV7-6 CASSRTPPMPGPYNEQFF
15 TRBV9 CASSVSTGPDFTIYF
14 TRBV19 CASSRQGGGETQYF
14 TRBV7-3 CASSFTGGGTEAFF
15 TRBV5-8 CASSLATGWSGELFF
10 TRBV6-6 CASSYDIQYF
17 TRBV15 CATSTRTSGINYNEQFF
14 TRBV4-1 CASSARWVAREQFF
12 TRBV19 CASSKQSETQYF